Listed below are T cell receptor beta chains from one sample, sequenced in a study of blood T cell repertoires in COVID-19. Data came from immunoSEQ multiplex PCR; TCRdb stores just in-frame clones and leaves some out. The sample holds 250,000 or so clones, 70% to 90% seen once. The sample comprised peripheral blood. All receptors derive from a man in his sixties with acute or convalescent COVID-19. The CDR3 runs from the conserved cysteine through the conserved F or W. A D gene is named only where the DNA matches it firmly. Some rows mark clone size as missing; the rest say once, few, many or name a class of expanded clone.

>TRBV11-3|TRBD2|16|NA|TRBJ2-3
CASSQGTSGSTDTQYF
TGTGCCAGCAGCCAAGGGACTAGCGGGAGCACAGATACGCAGTATTTT
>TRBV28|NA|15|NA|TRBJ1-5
CASWPRRWGTQPQHF
TGTGCCAGCTGGCCTCGGAGGTGGGGAACCCAGCCCCAGCATTTT
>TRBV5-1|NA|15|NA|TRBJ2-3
CASSPEGQLTDTQYF
TGCGCCAGCAGCCCGGAGGGACAGCTAACAGATACGCAGTATTTT
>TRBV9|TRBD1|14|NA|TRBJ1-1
CASSSRDRGPEAFF
TGTGCCAGCAGCAGCCGGGACAGGGGCCCTGAAGCTTTCTTT
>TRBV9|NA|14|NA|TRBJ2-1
CASSVADKRGEQFF
TGTGCCAGCAGCGTAGCGGACAAAAGGGGTGAGCAGTTCTTC
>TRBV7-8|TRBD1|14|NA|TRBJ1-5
CASSGNRGSQPQHF
TGTGCCAGCAGCGGAAACAGGGGGAGTCAGCCCCAGCATTTT
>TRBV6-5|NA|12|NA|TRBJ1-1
CASSRGNTEAFF
TGTGCCTCAAGTCGGGGGAACACTGAAGCTTTCTTT
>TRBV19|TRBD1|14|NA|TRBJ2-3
CASSPRGREDTQYF
TGTGCCAGTAGTCCCAGGGGGCGCGAAGATACGCAGTATTTT
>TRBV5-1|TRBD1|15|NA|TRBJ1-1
CASSLPGQENTEAFF
TGCGCCAGCAGCTTACCGGGACAGGAGAACACTGAAGCTTTCTTT
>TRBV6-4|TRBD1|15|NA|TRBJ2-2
CASRWDSSNTGELFF
TGTGCCAGCAGATGGGACAGCTCGAACACCGGGGAGCTGTTTTTT
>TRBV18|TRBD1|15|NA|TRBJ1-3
CASSQQGAAGNTIYF
TGTGCCAGCTCACAACAGGGGGCCGCTGGAAACACCATATATTTT
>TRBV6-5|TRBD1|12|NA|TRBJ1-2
CASSYYRGDYTF
TGTGCCAGCAGTTACTACAGGGGGGACTACACCTTC
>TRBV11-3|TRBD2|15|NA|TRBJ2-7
CASSLNSGLAVEQYF
TGTGCCAGCAGCTTAAATTCAGGACTAGCGGTCGAGCAGTACTTC
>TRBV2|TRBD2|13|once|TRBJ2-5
CASTGTGGGTQYF
TGTGCCAGCACCGGGACGGGGGGTGGGACCCAGTACTTC
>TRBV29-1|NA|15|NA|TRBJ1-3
CSVYEGPRAGNTIYF
TGCAGCGTTTATGAAGGGCCGCGGGCTGGAAACACCATATATTTT
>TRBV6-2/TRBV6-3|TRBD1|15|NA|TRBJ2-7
CASSPRDRGTYEQYF
TGTGCCAGCAGTCCCCGGGACAGGGGTACCTACGAGCAGTACTTC
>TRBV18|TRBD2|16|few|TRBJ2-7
CASSRSGSVAPYEQYF
TGTGCCAGCTCGAGGAGCGGGAGCGTTGCCCCCTACGAGCAGTACTTC
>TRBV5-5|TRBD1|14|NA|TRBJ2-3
CASSLGGGIYTQYF
TGTGCCAGCAGCTTGGGAGGGGGCATTTATACGCAGTATTTT
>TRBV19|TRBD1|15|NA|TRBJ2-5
CASGPPGQGKETQYF
TGTGCCAGTGGTCCCCCGGGACAGGGGAAAGAGACCCAGTACTTC
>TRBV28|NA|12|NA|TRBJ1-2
CASLNADYGYTF
TGTGCCAGCCTAAACGCGGACTATGGCTACACCTTC
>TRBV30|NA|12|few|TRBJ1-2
CAGHRTSYGYTF
TGTGCCGGACACCGGACGTCCTATGGCTACACCTTC